The TCR beta chain under discussion was sequenced for a study of OX40 agonist ivuxolimab in advanced cancers. On the study more broadly: At doses from 0.01 to 10 mg/kg, patients were given intravenous ivuxolimab every 2 weeks. Among those enrolled, mean age was roughly 55 years (range roughly 20 to 79) and about 79% were male.

On this clone: Its antigen is unknown. Given the absence of the conserved phenylalanine or tryptophan at the CDR3 end, a read error is likely. It is unclear where the CDR3 begins or ends on the DNA, so no DNA is shown, and the CDR3 is as TCRdb lists it.

With termini counted, the CDR3 has 9 amino acids. Per germline, CDR1 SGHTS and CDR2 YDEGEE. Some clones are missing from TCRdb's copy, which holds only in-frame ones; the method was immunoSEQ multiplex PCR. The sample holds 89,000 or so clones, around 90% seen once. Notes on the study in general: At 0.1 to 3.0 mg/kg and by week 6, clonal expansion occurred in CD4+ and CD8+ blood T cells.

This clonotype was obtained from an adult with an advanced solid tumor such as melanoma, head and neck, liver or kidney cancer. The sample consisted of CD4+ or CD8+ T cells sorted from blood, taken in a trial of the OX40 agonist ivuxolimab. The chain combines TRBV5-8 with TRBJ2-3; the DNA was not used to check the table's D call, TRBD2. CDR3 residues: CASSFGRSL.